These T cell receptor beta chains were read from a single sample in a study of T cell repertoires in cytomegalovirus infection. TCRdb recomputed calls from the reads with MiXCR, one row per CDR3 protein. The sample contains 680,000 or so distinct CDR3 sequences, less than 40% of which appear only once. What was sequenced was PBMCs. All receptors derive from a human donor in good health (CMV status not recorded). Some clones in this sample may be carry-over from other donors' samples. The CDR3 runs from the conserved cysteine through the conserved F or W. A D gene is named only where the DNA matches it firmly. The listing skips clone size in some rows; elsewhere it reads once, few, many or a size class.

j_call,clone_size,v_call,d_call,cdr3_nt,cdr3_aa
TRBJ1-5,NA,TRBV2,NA,TGTGCCAGCAGTGAACCCAGGTACAATCAGCCCCAGCATTTT,CASSEPRYNQPQHF
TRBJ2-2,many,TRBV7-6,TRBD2,TGTGCCAGCAGCCGCTGGACTAGCGGGGTGAACACCGGGGAGCTGTTTTTT,CASSRWTSGVNTGELFF
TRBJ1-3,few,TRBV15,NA,TGTGCCACCGGAGGGGACTCTGGAAACACCATATATTTT,CATGGDSGNTIYF
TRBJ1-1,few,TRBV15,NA,TGTGCCACCAGCAGAGAACGAGGGGCTTTGGGTGAAGCTTTCTTT,CATSRERGALGEAFF
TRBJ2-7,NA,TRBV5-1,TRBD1,TGCGCCAGCCGAGCCCAACAGGGGGCAAGGTACGAGCAGTACTTC,CASRAQQGARYEQYF
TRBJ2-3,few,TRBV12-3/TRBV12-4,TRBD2,TGTGCCAGCAACGGACTAGCGGGGAGCACAGATACGCAGTATTTT,CASNGLAGSTDTQYF
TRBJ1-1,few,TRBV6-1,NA,TGTGCCAGCGGCCGCCTTGGATGGGACACTGAAGCTTTCTTT,CASGRLGWDTEAFF
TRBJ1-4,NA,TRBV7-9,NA,TGTGCCAGCAGCCACAAGGAGCTGCTTGAAAAACTGTTTTTT,CASSHKELLEKLFF
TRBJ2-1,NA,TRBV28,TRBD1,TGTGCCAGCAGTTTTCAGGGGGCGCGCAATGAGCAGTTCTTC,CASSFQGARNEQFF
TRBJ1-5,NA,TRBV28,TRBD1,TGTGCCAGCAGTTTTGGGGACAGGGGGGCGAATCAGCCCCAGCATTTT,CASSFGDRGANQPQHF
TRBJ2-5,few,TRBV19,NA,TGTGCCAGTAGTACTCAGAAGTACCAAGAGACCCAGTACTTC,CASSTQKYQETQYF
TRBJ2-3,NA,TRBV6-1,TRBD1,TGTGCCAGCAGTGAACTTGGGACAGCTAGCACAGATACGCAGTATTTT,CASSELGTASTDTQYF
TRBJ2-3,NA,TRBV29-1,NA,TGCAGCGTTGGGTGGACAGCTAGCACAGATACGCAGTATTTT,CSVGWTASTDTQYF
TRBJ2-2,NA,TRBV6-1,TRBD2,TGTGCCAGTTGGGGAGCGGGGACCGGGGAGCTGTTTTTT,CASWGAGTGELFF
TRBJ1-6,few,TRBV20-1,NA,TGCAGTGCTCCCCTCTTACAGATCTATAATTCACCCCTCCACTTT,CSAPLLQIYNSPLHF
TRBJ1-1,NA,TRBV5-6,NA,TGTGCCAGCACCTCGATAAAGAAACAGGGAGGGTCGAACACTGAAGCTTTCTTT,CASTSIKKQGGSNTEAFF